This T cell receptor beta chain was retrieved from a study of shared T cell receptors in the human thymus (dated by TCRdb to about 2021). Context from the whole study: The study examined how self-reactive, shared T-cell receptor alpha chains are generated in the human thymus.

According to the germline V gene (reference sequence), CDR1 reads PRHDT and CDR2 reads FYEKMQ. V is clipped by 1 base and J by 0 bases, and the sequence between their germline boundaries is 16 bases long. The CDR3 goes from the cysteine to the phenylalanine over 17 residues. CDR3 DNA is the only sequence kept; it has 51 bases, read in frame from the first base. The method behind the library was the immunoSEQ multiplex PCR assay. TCRdb provides this immuneACCESS table in a form limited to in-frame rearrangements. Some clones are lacking; in checked studies, under half of them reflect an unresolved V gene, and why the rest are absent is not known. Here the sample has hundreds of thousands of clones; approximately 80% occur a single time. The ten largest clones represent around 0.012% of the sample. In the case of this clone: Its specific antigen is unknown. One base away there is no much larger clone; base qualities are not given.

The data were also submitted as part of a second study, on human thymus T cells. The second study's authors report: In Finland, the donors were immunologically healthy infants who were having open corrective cardiac surgery for congenital heart defects. Thymus tissue was collected as surgical resects that were removed during corrective cardiac surgery. Both the thymic and the peripheral blood repertoires appeared to show biased V and J gene segment usage. The related research found that thymic TCR repertoires overlapped highly between unrelated individuals. TCR alpha and beta repertoires from under 10 infant thymus samples and four related peripheral blood samples were characterized in the study. Donor ages ranging from roughly 7 to 250 days were recorded, and roughly six male and two female infants were included in the cohort. Thymocytes were mechanically released from the tissue and were stored as pellets of roughly 9.5-34 million cells at -70 degrees C. Genomic DNA was extracted from frozen cell pellets with a QIAsymphony instrument. TCRB and TCRAD loci were amplified from a standardized quantity of quality-controlled genomic DNA using the immunoSEQ multiplex PCR assay. The V(D)J region was spanned by amplicons of a length sufficient to cover the CDR3 and to identify V and J genes. The commercial immunoSEQ service was used to sequence amplicons on an Illumina platform. Primer bias and sequencing errors were corrected as previously described, and TCRAD and TCRB were defined on the basis of the IMGT database. Repertoires were analysed with immunoSEQ Analyzer 3.0 and VDJTools, covering basic statistics, V/J segment usage, diversity estimates, rarefaction and pairwise overlap. Diversity was estimated using the Chao1, ChaoE, Efron-Thisted, Shannon and inverse Simpson indices, and was also estimated on datasets down-sampled to the size of the smallest sample. Repertoire overlap was determined by strict matching of CDR3 nucleotide sequence, V gene and J gene, and Jaccard-based multidimensional scaling clustering was applied. On average, thymus samples gave around 810,000 unique TCRB clonotypes, whereas blood samples gave 80,000 to 85,000.

The receptor's source is a boy under two years old with a congenital heart defect. Donor details come from another sample of the same person, matched by shared clones. What was sequenced was thymocytes. The V and J genes are TRBV13 and TRBJ2-7; the D gene is perhaps TRBD2, from 7 matching bases. The bases are TGTGCCAGCAGCTTAGAAGGGGGGGCGGGGAGCTCCTACGAGCAGTACTTC. The encoded protein is CASSLEGGAGSSYEQYF.